The rows below give T cell receptor beta chains drawn from one sample of a study of identifying expanded T cells in peripheral blood. Repertoires were generated with immunoSEQ multiplex PCR, while TCRdb's copy carries only in-frame clones and drops some. Of approximately 100,000 clones in the sample, around nine tenths were seen once. Sequencing was carried out using blood. Receptors were obtained from a person aged 18 to 69 in good health. The CDR3 runs from the conserved cysteine through the conserved F or W. D genes are given only for firm matches. Size tells how often a clone was seen (once, few, many) or the class of an expanded clone, and some rows leave it out.

>TRBV7-2|-|TRBJ2-7|-
TGTGCCAGCAGTCTCGTACCGGGACTCTACTACGAGCAGTACTTC
CASSLVPGLYYEQYF
>TRBV7-8|-|TRBJ2-1|-
TGTGCCAGCAGCTTTGTGGTATGGGATGAGCAGTTCTTC
CASSFVVWDEQFF
>TRBV10-3|TRBD2|TRBJ2-3|-
TGTGCCATCAGTCGGGGACTAGCGGGGGTAAGAGATACGCAGTATTTT
CAISRGLAGVRDTQYF
>TRBV5-5|-|TRBJ2-7|-
TGTGCCAGCAGCTCCTCCGGGACAAGAATCTACGAGCAGTACTTC
CASSSSGTRIYEQYF
>TRBV5-1|-|TRBJ1-1|-
TGCGCCAGCAGCTTGGACAGGCCGAACACTGAAGCTTTCTTT
CASSLDRPNTEAFF
>TRBV2|-|TRBJ2-5|-
TGTGCCAGCAGTGCCAGGAACGAGGGGACCCAGTACTTC
CASSARNEGTQYF
>TRBV27|TRBD2|TRBJ2-1|-
TGTGCCAGCAGTAGAGCGGGGGTATACAATGAGCAGTTCTTC
CASSRAGVYNEQFF
>TRBV15|-|TRBJ2-3|-
TGTGCCACCAGCAGAGATCTCCCCGGGACACTAGCGACGGGCACAGATACGCAGTATTTT
CATSRDLPGTLATGTDTQYF
>TRBV5-1|-|TRBJ1-1|-
TGCGCCAGCAGAGAGTCGACGAACACTGAAGCTTTCTTT
CASRESTNTEAFF
>TRBV14|-|TRBJ1-2|-
TGTGCCAGCAGCCAAGGGGGAAACTATGGCTACACCTTC
CASSQGGNYGYTF
>TRBV11-2|-|TRBJ2-1|-
TGTGCCACCGACGTTGGGGCAGGGGCCTACAATGAGCAGTTCTTC
CATDVGAGAYNEQFF
>TRBV28|-|TRBJ1-4|-
TGTGCCAGCAGCCCCTCGGGGGCAGGGGAAAAACTGTTTTTT
CASSPSGAGEKLFF
>TRBV5-1|TRBD1|TRBJ2-1|-
TGCGCCAGCAGCTCAGGACAGGGGGGCGCAAACCATGAGCAGTTCTTC
CASSSGQGGANHEQFF
>TRBV7-9|-|TRBJ1-2|-
TGTGCCAGCAGCTTAATGGGACGGCCTGGCTATGGCTACACCTTC
CASSLMGRPGYGYTF
>TRBV10-3|TRBD1|TRBJ1-3|-
TGTGCCATCACCCGGGACAGAGGAAACACCATATATTTT
CAITRDRGNTIYF
>TRBV5-4|TRBD2|TRBJ2-5|-
TGTGCCAGCAGCTTGGCCGGTAGCGGGAGGCAAGAGACCCAGTACTTC
CASSLAGSGRQETQYF
>TRBV7-2|-|TRBJ2-2|-
TGTGCCAGCAGCTCTACCCATGGGGTGGACACCGGGGAGCTGTTTTTT
CASSSTHGVDTGELFF
>TRBV7-9|-|TRBJ1-1|-
TGTGCCAGCAGCTATACGCAGGGAGGTTCGGCTTTCTTT
CASSYTQGGSAFF
>TRBV18|-|TRBJ2-6|-
TGTGCCAGCTCACCATTGCAGGTCAACTCTGGGGCCAACGTCCTGACTTTC
CASSPLQVNSGANVLTF
>TRBV21-1|-|TRBJ2-5|-
TGTGCCAGCAGCAAAGCAATAGGGCCGGCGACCCAGTACTTC
CASSKAIGPATQYF
>TRBV5-6|-|TRBJ1-5|-
TGTGCCAGCAGCGTAGTAAATCAGCCCCAGCATTTT
CASSVVNQPQHF
>TRBV2|TRBD1|TRBJ2-4|-
TGTGCCAGCATTATAAGGACAGGGGACATTCAGTACTTC
CASIIRTGDIQYF
>TRBV6-5|TRBD1|TRBJ1-1|many
TGTGCCAGCAACCGACAGGGGAAAAGGACTGAAGCTTTCTTT
CASNRQGKRTEAFF
>TRBV5-4|TRBD1|TRBJ1-1|-
TGTGCCAGCAGCGGGGAGGACAGGTGGGGCACTGAAGCTTTCTTT
CASSGEDRWGTEAFF
>TRBV30|-|TRBJ2-5|-
TGTGCCTGGAGGCGGCAGAGCCAAGAGACCCAGTACTTC
CAWRRQSQETQYF
>TRBV10-3|TRBD2|TRBJ2-3|-
TGTGCCATCCGCGCTAGCGGAATCACAGATACGCAGTATTTT
CAIRASGITDTQYF
>TRBV5-4|-|TRBJ2-7|-
TGTGCCAGCAGCTCGCTCGAGTCCTACGAGCAGTACTTC
CASSSLESYEQYF
>TRBV2|-|TRBJ1-6|-
TGTGCCAGCAGTGAAAGAAGACCCGCGGGACACCCTAATTCACCCCTCCACTTT
CASSERRPAGHPNSPLHF
>TRBV5-1|-|TRBJ1-1|-
TGCGCCAGCAGCTACGTCTTTGGGGGCGGCACTGAAGCTTTCTTT
CASSYVFGGGTEAFF
>TRBV7-2|TRBD1|TRBJ1-4|-
TGTGCCAGCAGCCCGACAGGGGGAGAGGAAAAACTGTTTTTT
CASSPTGGEEKLFF
>TRBV27|-|TRBJ2-3|-
TGTGCCAGCAGTTTGGAGGGGCACCTCACAGATACGCAGTATTTT
CASSLEGHLTDTQYF
>TRBV6-6|TRBD1|TRBJ1-1|-
TGTGCCAGCACCTGGGGGACAGGGAACACTGAAGCTTTCTTT
CASTWGTGNTEAFF
>TRBV5-1|-|TRBJ2-1|-
TGCGCCAGCAGCTCGCAAGGGACCGGGACTCCATTCAATGAGCAGTTCTTC
CASSSQGTGTPFNEQFF
>TRBV5-1|TRBD1|TRBJ1-4|-
TGCGCCAGCAGCACCAACAGGGGAGGGGGTGAAAAACTGTTTTTT
CASSTNRGGGEKLFF
>TRBV10-3|-|TRBJ2-3|-
TGTGCCATCAGTGATGTGGCGGGGAGCACAGATACGCAGTATTTT
CAISDVAGSTDTQYF
>TRBV6-5|-|TRBJ2-1|few
TGTGCCAGCACCTCAACGGGGTGGGCCCGCAATGAGCAGTTCTTC
CASTSTGWARNEQFF
>TRBV4-2|TRBD1|TRBJ1-2|-
TGTGCCAGCAGCCAACCCATGGGACAGACATCTAACTATGGCTACACCTTC
CASSQPMGQTSNYGYTF
>TRBV4-1|TRBD1|TRBJ1-3|-
TGCGCCAGCAGCCAAGATGTCCCTGGATGGAGGACAGGGAGGCCGGGGGGAAACACCATATATTTT
CASSQDVPGWRTGRPGGNTIYF
>TRBV18|TRBD1|TRBJ2-7|once
TGTGCCAGCTCGAAGGGACAGGGGAAGTGGGGCGAGCAGTACTTC
CASSKGQGKWGEQYF
>TRBV11-2|-|TRBJ2-7|-
TGTGCCAGCAGAGAAACGGGGACCTACGAGCAGTACTTC
CASRETGTYEQYF
>TRBV6-1|-|TRBJ1-5|-
TGTGCCAGCAGTGGCCGCGAGGGGGGCCCGCGGGGGCCCCAGCATTTT
CASSGREGGPRGPQHF
>TRBV5-4|TRBD1|TRBJ2-3|-
TGTGCCAGCAGCTTGGACAGGGGGAGCACAGATACGCAGTATTTT
CASSLDRGSTDTQYF
>TRBV4-2|-|TRBJ1-5|-
TGTGCCAGCAGCCACACGGACGGCGCCGGGCCCCAGCATTTT
CASSHTDGAGPQHF
>TRBV30|-|TRBJ2-5|-
TGTGCCTGGGGTCGGCAAGGAGAGACCCAGTACTTC
CAWGRQGETQYF
>TRBV11-3|-|TRBJ2-5|-
TGTGCCAGCAGCCGACGTGATGGGGGGAGGACAGAGACCCAGTACTTC
CASSRRDGGRTETQYF
>TRBV27|TRBD1|TRBJ2-5|once
TGTGCCAGCAGTGGACAGGGGGCGAAAGAGACCCAGTACTTC
CASSGQGAKETQYF
>TRBV7-2|-|TRBJ1-5|-
TGTGCCAGCAGCCCAACCACCAATCAGCCCCAGCATTTT
CASSPTTNQPQHF
>TRBV9|-|TRBJ1-5|-
TGTGCCAGCAGCGAGAGGGACGGCCAGCCCCAGCATTTT
CASSERDGQPQHF
>TRBV5-4|-|TRBJ2-5|-
TGTGCCAGCAGACTGGATTTCAGGGAAGAGACCCAGTACTTC
CASRLDFREETQYF
>TRBV7-2|-|TRBJ2-7|few
TGTGCCAGCAGCTTGGAGACAGGGAGGCACGAGCAGTACTTC
CASSLETGRHEQYF
>TRBV28|-|TRBJ2-5|-
TGTGCCAGCAGGCCGACAGGAGGCCCCCAAGAGACCCAGTACTTC
CASRPTGGPQETQYF
>TRBV19|-|TRBJ1-3|-
TGTGCCAGTAGTATATCGCTAATCGGAAACACCATATATTTT
CASSISLIGNTIYF
>TRBV27|-|TRBJ1-3|-
TGTGCCAGCAGTTTTGAGGAGGGGACGACTTACGGAAACACCATATATTTT
CASSFEEGTTYGNTIYF
>TRBV30|-|TRBJ1-4|once
TGTGCCTGGAGTGGGGGATGGGGGGGCATAGGAGAAAAACTGTTTTTT
CAWSGGWGGIGEKLFF
>TRBV7-8|-|TRBJ1-1|-
TGTGCCAGCAGCTTAGACGGCCCCCGGACTGAAGCTTTCTTT
CASSLDGPRTEAFF
>TRBV28|TRBD1|TRBJ1-5|few
TGTGCCAGCAGTTCCGGGACAGGGGTTGTTTTGGTGGCCCGGCCCCAGCATTTT
CASSSGTGVVLVARPQHF
>TRBV7-8|TRBD2|TRBJ2-3|-
TGTGCCAGCAGCCGCACCGGGGGGCGGGGGGGCTCGGATACGCAGTATTTT
CASSRTGGRGGSDTQYF
>TRBV19|-|TRBJ1-2|-
TGTGCCAGTACTGCAACCGGGGCTTGGGGTGGCTACACCTTC
CASTATGAWGGYTF